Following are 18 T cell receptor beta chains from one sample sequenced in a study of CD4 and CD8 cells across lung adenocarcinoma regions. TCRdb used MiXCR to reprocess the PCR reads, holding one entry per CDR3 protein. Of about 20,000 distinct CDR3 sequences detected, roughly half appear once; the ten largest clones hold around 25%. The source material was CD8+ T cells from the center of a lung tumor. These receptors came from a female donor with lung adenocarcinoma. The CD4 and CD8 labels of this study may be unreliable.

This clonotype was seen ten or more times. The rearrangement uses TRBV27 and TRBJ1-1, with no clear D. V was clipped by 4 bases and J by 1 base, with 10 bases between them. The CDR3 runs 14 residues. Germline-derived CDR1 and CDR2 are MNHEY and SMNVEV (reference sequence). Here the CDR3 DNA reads TGTGCCAGCAGTTCGTTGGGGTCGAACACTGAAGCTTTCTTT. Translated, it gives CASSSLGSNTEAFF.

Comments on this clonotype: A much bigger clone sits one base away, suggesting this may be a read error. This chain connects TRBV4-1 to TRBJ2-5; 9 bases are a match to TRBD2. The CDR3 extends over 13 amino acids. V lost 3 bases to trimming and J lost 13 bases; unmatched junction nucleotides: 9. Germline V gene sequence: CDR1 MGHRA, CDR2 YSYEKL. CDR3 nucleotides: TGCGCCAGCAGCCAGGTTCGTAGCGGGAGTACGTACTTC. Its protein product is CASSQVRSGSTYF.

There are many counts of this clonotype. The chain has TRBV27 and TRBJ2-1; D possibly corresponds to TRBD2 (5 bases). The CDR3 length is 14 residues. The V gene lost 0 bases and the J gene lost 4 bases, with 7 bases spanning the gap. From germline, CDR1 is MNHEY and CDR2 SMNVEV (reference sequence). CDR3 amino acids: CASSLSPGYNEQFF. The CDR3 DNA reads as TGTGCCAGCAGTTTATCGCCGGGGTACAATGAGCAGTTCTTC.

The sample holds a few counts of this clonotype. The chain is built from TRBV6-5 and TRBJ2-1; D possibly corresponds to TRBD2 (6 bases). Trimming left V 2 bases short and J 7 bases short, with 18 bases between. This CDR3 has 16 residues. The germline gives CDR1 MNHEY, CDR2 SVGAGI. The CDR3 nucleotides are TGTGCCAGCAGTTACACTAGACCGGGACTCAAGAATGAGCAGTTCTTC. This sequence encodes CASSYTRPGLKNEQFF.

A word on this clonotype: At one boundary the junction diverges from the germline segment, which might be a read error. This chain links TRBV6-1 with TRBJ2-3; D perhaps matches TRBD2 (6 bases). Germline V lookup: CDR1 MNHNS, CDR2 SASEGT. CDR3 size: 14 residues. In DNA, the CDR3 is TGTGCCAGCACGGGGGTGTGTGCCAAAAATATGCAGTACTTT. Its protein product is CASTGVCAKNMQYF.

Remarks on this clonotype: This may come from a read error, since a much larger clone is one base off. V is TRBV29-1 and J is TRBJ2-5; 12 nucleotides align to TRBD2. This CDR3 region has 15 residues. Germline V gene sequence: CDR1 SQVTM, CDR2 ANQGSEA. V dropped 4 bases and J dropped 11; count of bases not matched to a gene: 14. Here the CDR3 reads CSVAALAGGGNEQYF. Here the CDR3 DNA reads TGCAGCGTTGCCGCTCTAGCGGGAGGGGGGAATGAGCAGTACTTC.

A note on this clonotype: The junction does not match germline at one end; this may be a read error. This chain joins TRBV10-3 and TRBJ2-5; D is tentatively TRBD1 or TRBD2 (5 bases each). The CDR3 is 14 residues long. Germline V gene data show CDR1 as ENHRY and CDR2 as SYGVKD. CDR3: CAGQGRGDQDTQYF. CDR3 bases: TGTGCGGGGCAGGGCCGGGGTGACCAAGACACCCAGTACTTC.

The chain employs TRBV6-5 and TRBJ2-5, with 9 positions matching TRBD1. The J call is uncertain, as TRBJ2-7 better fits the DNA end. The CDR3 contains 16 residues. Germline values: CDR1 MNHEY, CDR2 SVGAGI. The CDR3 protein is CASSYSSLDRGYEQYF. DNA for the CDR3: TGTGCCAGCAGTTACTCGAGCCTGGACAGGGGCTACGAGCAGTACTTC.

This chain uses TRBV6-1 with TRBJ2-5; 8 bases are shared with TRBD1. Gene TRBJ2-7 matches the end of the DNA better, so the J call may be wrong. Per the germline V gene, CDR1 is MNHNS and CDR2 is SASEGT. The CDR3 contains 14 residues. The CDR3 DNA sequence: TGTGCCAGCAGGGCGGACAGGGCTACCTACGAGCAGTACTTC. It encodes CASRADRATYEQYF.

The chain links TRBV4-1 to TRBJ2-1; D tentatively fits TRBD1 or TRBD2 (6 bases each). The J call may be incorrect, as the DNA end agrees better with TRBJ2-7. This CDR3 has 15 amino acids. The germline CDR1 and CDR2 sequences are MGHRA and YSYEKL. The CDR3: CASSQGGATSYEQYF. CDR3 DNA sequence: TGCGCCAGCAGCCAAGGGGGGGCGACCTCCTACGAGCAGTACTTC.

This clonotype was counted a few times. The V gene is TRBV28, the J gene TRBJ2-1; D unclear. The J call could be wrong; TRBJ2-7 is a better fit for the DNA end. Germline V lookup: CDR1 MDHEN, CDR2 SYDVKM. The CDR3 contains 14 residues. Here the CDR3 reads CASSLIGSKGEQYF. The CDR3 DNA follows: TGTGCCAGCAGTCTCATCGGAAGCAAGGGCGAGCAGTACTTC.

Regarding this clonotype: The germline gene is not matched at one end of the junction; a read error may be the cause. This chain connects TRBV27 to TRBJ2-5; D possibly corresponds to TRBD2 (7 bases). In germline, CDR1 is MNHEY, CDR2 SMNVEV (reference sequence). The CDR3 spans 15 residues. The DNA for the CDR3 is TGTGCCGGGGGAAAGGTGGGCGGGGGCACAGAGACGCAGTACTTC. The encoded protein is CAGGKVGGGTETQYF.

Here the CDR3 reads CASSYATGAYNEQFF. CDR3 coding DNA: TGTGCCAGCAGTTACGCGACAGGAGCCTACAATGAGCAGTTCTTC. The chain is built from TRBV6-5 and TRBJ2-1, with TRBD1 as a possible D gene (6 bases). CDR1 and CDR2 from the germline V gene are MNHEY and SVGAGI. Between the trimmed V and J ends, which lost 2 bases and 2 bases, there was a span of 10 bases. This CDR3 has 15 amino acids.

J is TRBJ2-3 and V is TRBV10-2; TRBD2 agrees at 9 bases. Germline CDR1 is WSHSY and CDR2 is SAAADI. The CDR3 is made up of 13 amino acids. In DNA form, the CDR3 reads TGCGGGAGCGGGGGGCGTGACCCAGATACGCAGTATTTT. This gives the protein CGSGGRDPDTQYF.

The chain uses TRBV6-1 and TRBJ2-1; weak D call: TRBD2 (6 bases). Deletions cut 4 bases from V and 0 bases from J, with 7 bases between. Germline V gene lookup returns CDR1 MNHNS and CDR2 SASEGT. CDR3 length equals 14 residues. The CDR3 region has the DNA TGTGCCAGCAGTGCGCGGGGCTCCTACAATGAGCAGTTCTTC. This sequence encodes CASSARGSYNEQFF.

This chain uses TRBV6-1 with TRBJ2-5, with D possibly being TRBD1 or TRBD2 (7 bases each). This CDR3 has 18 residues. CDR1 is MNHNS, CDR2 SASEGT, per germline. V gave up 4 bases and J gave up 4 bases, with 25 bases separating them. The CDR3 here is CASSGAGLGGGGTETQYF. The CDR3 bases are TGTGCCAGCAGTGGAGCGGGACTCGGGGGAGGGGGCACAGAGACCCAGTACTTC.

The CDR3 nucleotides are TGTGCCAGCAGCTTAGTAGCCCCTGGGGCAGGGGTGCACAATGAGCAGTTCTTC. It is translated as CASSLVAPGAGVHNEQFF. V is TRBV7-2 and J is TRBJ2-1; D is possibly TRBD1 (6 bases). CDR1 is SGHTA and CDR2 is FQGNSA in the germline V gene. The CDR3 totals 18 residues. The V and J ends lost 1 base and 5 bases respectively, with 21 bases between them.

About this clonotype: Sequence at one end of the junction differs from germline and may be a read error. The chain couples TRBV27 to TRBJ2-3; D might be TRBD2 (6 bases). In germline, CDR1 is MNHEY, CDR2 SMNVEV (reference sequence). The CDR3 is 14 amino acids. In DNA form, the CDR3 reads TGTGGCAGCGCGGGGCTGTGGGCCACAAATATGCAGTATTTT. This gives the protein CGSAGLWATNMQYF.